These 20 T cell receptor beta chains originate from one sample sequenced in a study of cytomegalovirus exposure and HLA in healthy donors. A multiplex PCR was run with 60 Vbeta primers and 13 Jbeta primers. The method was immunoSEQ multiplex PCR; TCRdb's version includes in-frame clones alone and lacks a portion of them. In the table there are 170,000 or so clones, roughly 78% of which are singletons. The source material was PBMCs. The receptors derive from a woman aged 45-60 years in good health and CMV-seropositive.

V gene TRBV5-1 combines with J gene TRBJ1-1; D perhaps matches TRBD1 (5 bases). Germline loops: CDR1 SGHRS, CDR2 YFSETQ. CDR3 length: 13 amino acids. V was trimmed by 1 base and J by 4 bases, leaving 8 bases between them. Here the CDR3 reads CASSLLGGTEAFF. The CDR3 coding sequence is TGCGCCAGCAGCTTGCTGGGGGGCACTGAAGCTTTCTTT.

V usage is TRBV19 and J usage is TRBJ2-1; the match to TRBD2 covers 7 bases. The CDR3 sequence is 15 residues long. The germline V gene has CDR1 LNHDA and CDR2 SQIVND (reference sequence). The V segment lost 7 bases and the J segment 0 bases; nucleotides outside the gene matches: 6. Written as DNA, the CDR3 is TGTGCCAGTACCCCGCGGGGGTCCTCCTACAATGAGCAGTTCTTC. It encodes CASTPRGSSYNEQFF.

CDR3 loop: CAISDPDRVHGYTF. CDR3 sequence (DNA): TGTGCCATCAGTGACCCTGACAGGGTCCATGGCTACACCTTC. The V and J genes are TRBV10-3 and TRBJ1-2; 7 positions agree with TRBD1. The CDR3 spans 14 residues. Trimming took 3 bases from V and 6 from J; bases not matched to a gene: 7. The germline V gene has CDR1 ENHRY and CDR2 SYGVKD.

This clone was detected many times. The CDR3 protein is CASSLTQGTTEAFF. CDR3 in DNA: TGTGCCAGCAGCCTAACCCAGGGCACCACTGAAGCTTTCTTT. The rearrangement links TRBV7-9 to TRBJ1-1, with D possibly matching TRBD1 (5 bases). This CDR3 comprises 14 residues. The V end lost 5 bases, the J end lost 4 bases, and 14 bases lay between the germline ends. The germline CDR1 and CDR2 sequences are SEHNR and FQNEAQ (reference sequence).

This clone was detected a few times. The V call is TRBV5-1, the J call TRBJ2-3; the match to TRBD2 covers 12 bases. From germline, CDR1 is SGHRS and CDR2 YFSETQ. The CDR3 spans 18 residues. The junction had 13 bases not matched to a gene; V was cut back by 5 bases and J by 3 bases. The CDR3 region has the DNA TGCGCCAGCAGTAGGTCTAGCGGGGGGGCAATGTGGACAGATACGCAGTATTTT. Translated: CASSRSSGGAMWTDTQYF. The full variable domain, rest sourced from reference TRBV5-1 and TRBJ2-3, is KAGVTQTPRYLIKTRGQQVTLSCSPISGHRSVSWYQQTPGQGLQFLFEYFSETQRNKGNFPGRFSGRQFSNSRSEMNVSTLELGDSALYLCASSRSSGGAMWTDTQYFGPGTRLTVL.

The V and J genes are TRBV6-6 and TRBJ2-3; 8 bases are a match to TRBD2. Germline trimming cut 5 bases from V and 3 bases from J; bases unmatched to any gene: 1. The CDR3 covers 13 residues. In germline, CDR1 is MNHNY, CDR2 SVGAGI (reference sequence). The CDR3 here is CASSQRGTDTQYF. CDR3 DNA sequence: TGTGCCAGCAGTCAGCGGGGGACAGATACGCAGTATTTT.

A note on this clone: Other DNA sequences in the same sample also yield this CDR3. The chain is built from TRBV7-9 and TRBJ1-1; no firm D call. The CDR3 length is 14 residues. Per germline, CDR1 SEHNR and CDR2 FQNEAQ (reference sequence). V lost 1 base to trimming and J lost 2 bases, with 8 bases between them. The CDR3 nucleotides are TGTGCCAGCAGCTTAGGGCAGGCCAACACTGAAGCTTTCTTT. Translation: CASSLGQANTEAFF.

This chain connects TRBV10-3 to TRBJ2-2, with D unresolved. Germline values: CDR1 ENHRY, CDR2 SYGVKD. The length of the CDR3 is 16 residues. With 0 bases removed from V and 4 bases from J, the gap between germline ends came to 12 bases. The CDR3 DNA sequence: TGTGCCATCAGTGAGTCAGGTAGCAGCCCCACCGGGGAGCTGTTTTTT. It is translated as CAISESGSSPTGELFF.

Worth noting for this clone: The junction differs from germline at one of its ends, possibly a read error. V usage is TRBV7-9 and J usage is TRBJ1-2; 7 bases agree with TRBD1. The CDR3 runs 13 residues. Germline loops: CDR1 SEHNR, CDR2 FQNEAQ (reference sequence). The DNA for the CDR3 is TGTTCCAGCAGCAGAGACAGGGTTCAGGGCTACACCTTC. Its translation is CSSSRDRVQGYTF.

J is TRBJ1-2 and V is TRBV10-3; a possible D gene is TRBD1 (6 bases). This CDR3 has 15 amino acids. Per the germline V gene, CDR1 is ENHRY and CDR2 is SYGVKD. V shed 8 bases and J shed 1 base, with 17 bases lying between them. The CDR3 reads CAIANHRDSNYGYTF. As DNA, the CDR3 is TGTGCCATCGCAAACCACAGGGATAGTAACTATGGCTACACCTTC.

The gene calls are TRBV5-8 and TRBJ1-2, with TRBD1 matching over 9 bases. This CDR3 comprises 15 residues. J lost 4 bases, V lost 4 bases, and 8 bases had no gene match. CDR1 and CDR2 (germline): SGHTS, YDEGEE. The CDR3 reads CASSKRTGEAYGYTF. CDR3 nucleotides: TGTGCCAGCAGCAAGAGGACAGGGGAGGCCTATGGCTACACCTTC.

V is TRBV29-1 and J is TRBJ1-2; D may be TRBD1 (6 bases). This CDR3 region has 14 residues. CDR1 is SQVTM and CDR2 is ANQGSEA in the germline V gene. V was clipped by 2 bases and J by 2 bases, with 12 bases between them. CDR3 nucleotides: TGCAGCGTTGAAACAGGGTGGGGAAACTATGGCTACACCTTC. It translates to CSVETGWGNYGYTF.

This chain connects TRBV7-9 to TRBJ1-1; 7 bases agree with TRBD1. The germline gives CDR1 SEHNR, CDR2 FQNEAQ (reference sequence). The ends lost 0 bases at V and 4 bases at J; junction bases unmatched: 5. This CDR3 comprises 15 residues. The CDR3 region has the DNA TGTGCCAGCAGCTTAGCTCAGGGGGTTAGCACTGAAGCTTTCTTT. The encoded protein is CASSLAQGVSTEAFF.

This clone appeared a single time. The chain combines TRBV19 with TRBJ2-1, with 8 bases identical to TRBD1. The CDR3 runs to 16 residues. V shed 3 bases, J shed 10 bases, and the junction held 14 bases outside the gene matches. Germline CDR1 and CDR2: LNHDA and SQIVND (reference sequence). The CDR3 protein is CASSIQGQGGGWEQFF. CDR3 sequence (DNA): TGTGCCAGTAGTATCCAAGGACAGGGCGGAGGATGGGAGCAGTTCTTC.

This clone was observed a few times. The chain links TRBV28 to TRBJ1-1, with 7 bases lining up with TRBD1. The CDR3 has 15 residues. The germline gives CDR1 MDHEN, CDR2 SYDVKM. The V and J ends lost 4 bases and 0 bases, in that order; junction bases with no gene match: 5. The chain's CDR3 is CASSSGQELNTEAFF. CDR3 sequence (DNA): TGTGCCAGCAGTTCAGGACAGGAGCTGAACACTGAAGCTTTCTTT.

The J gene is TRBJ1-2, the V gene TRBV9; maybe TRBD1 (6 bases). Deletions cut 3 bases from V and 4 bases from J, with 13 bases between. Per the germline V gene, CDR1 is SGDLS and CDR2 is YYNGEE. This CDR3 contains 14 residues. The CDR3 DNA is TGTGCCAGCAGCGAAGGGGACAATCTCTATGGCTACACCTTC. It specifies CASSEGDNLYGYTF.

CDR3 region: CASSQAAIGSIQYF. In nucleotides, the CDR3 is TGCGCCAGCAGCCAAGCGGCCATAGGGAGCATTCAGTACTTC. The chain couples TRBV4-1 to TRBJ2-4, with a weak D call TRBD2 (5 bases). V lost 1 base, J lost 9 bases, and 13 bases lay in between. The CDR3 is 14 residues long. The germline gives CDR1 MGHRA, CDR2 YSYEKL.

The chain links TRBV19 to TRBJ2-7; 7 bases are a match to TRBD1. Trimming cost V 5 bases and J 2 bases; bases outside gene matches: 6. Germline CDR1 reads LNHDA; CDR2 reads SQIVND (reference sequence). The CDR3 is made up of 14 amino acids. CDR3: CASSYRQGAYEQYF. The CDR3 nucleotides read TGTGCCAGTAGTTACAGGCAGGGGGCCTACGAGCAGTACTTC.

The rearrangement uses TRBV21-1 and TRBJ2-5; TRBD1 is taken as the D call from the table, unchecked against the DNA. TRBV21-1 corresponds to a pseudogene. The CDR3 runs 18 residues. The DNA for the CDR3 is TGTGCCAGCAGCAGGGGGAGGTCCGACAGGGTTACCGAAGAGACCCAGTACTTC. Amino acids: CASSRGRSDRVTEETQYF.

The rearrangement links TRBV5-6 to TRBJ1-5; D unresolved. CDR1 is SGHDT, CDR2 YYEEEE, per germline. V lost 0 bases to trimming and J lost 4 bases, with 14 bases between them. There are 16 residues in the CDR3. Here the CDR3 DNA reads TGTGCCAGCAGCTTGGGCGGGGTAATATGGAATCAGCCCCAGCATTTT. The encoded protein is CASSLGGVIWNQPQHF.